The 21 T cell receptor beta chains below were found in one sample sequenced in a study of cytomegalovirus exposure and HLA in healthy donors. Both 60 Vbeta primers and 13 Jbeta primers went into the PCR. Generated by immunoSEQ multiplex PCR, the TCRdb table keeps only in-frame clones and is missing some. The top ten clones hold roughly 7.6% of a sample with under 200,000 clones, 60% to 80% of them seen once. The sample comprised PBMCs. Source of these receptors: a woman in her 40s in good health and CMV-seropositive.

V usage is TRBV7-8 and J usage is TRBJ1-5; D might be TRBD1 (6 bases). The CDR3 extends over 14 amino acids. CDR1 is SGHVS and CDR2 is FQNEAQ in the germline V gene. The germline V and J ends were trimmed by 4 bases and 1 base, with 8 bases remaining between them. CDR3 DNA: TGTGCCAGCAGCTCAGGGGCGAGCAATCAGCCCCAGCATTTT. Its translation: CASSSGASNQPQHF. Filled out from reference TRBV7-8 and TRBJ1-5, the complete variable domain reads GAGVSQSPRYKVAKRGQDVALRCDPISGHVSLFWYQQALGQGPEFLTYFQNEAQLDKSGLPSDRFFAERPEGSVSTLKIQRTQQEDSAVYLCASSSGASNQPQHFGDGTRLSIL.

This clone was found once. The chain couples TRBV5-1 to TRBJ2-3; D is perhaps TRBD1 (6 bases). Germline assignment: CDR1 SGHRS and CDR2 YFSETQ. The CDR3 has 15 residues. Trimming removed 5 bases at V and 2 bases at J, with 15 bases between. The DNA for the CDR3 is TGCGCCAGCAGTGTTGGGGACATCCCCACAGATACGCAGTATTTT. Protein: CASSVGDIPTDTQYF.

The chain links TRBV19 to TRBJ1-5; 10 bases are a match to TRBD1. The CDR3 sequence is 17 residues long. CDR1 is LNHDA and CDR2 is SQIVND in the germline V gene (reference sequence). Trimming cost V 2 bases and J 3 bases; bases outside gene matches: 7. CDR3 DNA: TGTGCCAGTAGTATACTCCGGGACAGGGGCGTCAATCAGCCCCAGCATTTT. It encodes CASSILRDRGVNQPQHF.

This chain joins TRBV28 and TRBJ2-1; TRBD2 matches 9 bases. The CDR3 spans 16 residues. With 3 bases clipped from V and 9 bases from J, the junction kept 12 bases outside the gene matches. From germline, CDR1 is MDHEN and CDR2 SYDVKM. The chain's CDR3 is CASSFGGRVGWGEQFF. The DNA for the CDR3 is TGTGCCAGCAGTTTCGGCGGGAGGGTGGGTTGGGGTGAGCAGTTCTTC.

The V call is TRBV19, the J call TRBJ2-1, with 8 bases lining up with TRBD2. Germline-derived CDR1 and CDR2 are LNHDA and SQIVND (reference sequence). The CDR3 has 18 residues. Unmatched junction bases numbered 14, after V lost 3 bases and J lost 4 bases. The DNA for the CDR3 is TGTGCCAGTAGTATCGGAGATGTCGCGGGAGGAGTTTACAATGAGCAGTTCTTC. This encodes CASSIGDVAGGVYNEQFF.

The chain has TRBV28 and TRBJ1-2; D remains ambiguous. There are 13 residues in the CDR3. The V end lost 5 bases, the J end lost 5 bases, and 12 bases lay between the germline ends. Germline V CDR1 and CDR2: MDHEN, SYDVKM. DNA for the CDR3: TGTGCCAGCAGTCCCGGTCTAGTTTATGGCTACACCTTC. Protein product: CASSPGLVYGYTF.

The J gene is TRBJ2-4, the V gene TRBV19, with 11 nucleotides matching TRBD2. With V trimmed by 5 bases and J by 8 bases, 20 bases remained unmatched. Germline assignment: CDR1 LNHDA and CDR2 SQIVND (reference sequence). The CDR3 is 19 amino acids. CDR3 sequence (DNA): TGTGCCAGTAGTGCTTCCGGGGTTCGATTTAGCGGGAGGGCGGACATTCAGTACTTC. Protein: CASSASGVRFSGRADIQYF.

The genes are TRBV7-3 and TRBJ2-2, with D tentatively TRBD2 (6 bases). Germline-derived CDR1 and CDR2 are SGHTA and FQGTGA. V was shortened by 5 bases and J by 6 bases, with 16 bases between the two germline ends. CDR3 length equals 15 residues. The CDR3 here is CASSRGTSPAGELFF. The CDR3 bases are TGTGCCAGCAGCCGGGGGACTTCCCCGGCCGGGGAGCTGTTTTTT.

The V gene is TRBV19, the J gene TRBJ1-1; D is ambiguous. Trimming removed 10 bases at V and 3 bases at J, with 15 bases between. From germline, CDR1 is LNHDA and CDR2 SQIVND (reference sequence). The CDR3 runs 13 residues. The CDR3 protein is CATLVALYTEAFF. CDR3 DNA: TGTGCCACCCTAGTGGCCCTGTACACTGAAGCTTTCTTT.

The J gene is TRBJ1-5, the V gene TRBV28, with a weak D call TRBD1 (5 bases). Trimming left V 3 bases short and J 7 bases short, with 16 bases between. CDR3 length: 15 residues. Per germline, CDR1 MDHEN and CDR2 SYDVKM. The CDR3 spells CASSFSGIKGQPQHF. The DNA for the CDR3 is TGTGCCAGCAGTTTTTCGGGTATTAAGGGGCAGCCCCAGCATTTT.

This clone was recorded a few times. The V and J genes are TRBV6-1 and TRBJ1-4, with no clear D. CDR3 length: 14 amino acids. V lost 8 bases, J lost 8 bases, and 18 bases lay in between. The germline CDR1 and CDR2 sequences are MNHNS and SASEGT. CDR3 nucleotides: TGTGCCAGCTCCTTACGCCAGGCCAACGAAAAACTGTTTTTT. Encoded protein: CASSLRQANEKLFF.

J is TRBJ1-1 and V is TRBV4-1, with D possibly being TRBD1 (5 bases). Looked up from germline, CDR1 is MGHRA and CDR2 is YSYEKL. V lost 4 bases and J 4 bases, leaving 10 bases between the germline ends. CDR3 length: 13 amino acids. CDR3 loop: CASSPQASTEAFF. CDR3 DNA: TGCGCCAGCAGCCCACAGGCCTCCACTGAAGCTTTCTTT.

The gene calls are TRBV7-2 and TRBJ1-5; no reliable D call. This CDR3 region has 14 residues. V gave up 5 bases and J gave up 0 bases, with 8 bases separating them. Germline V CDR1 and CDR2: SGHTA, FQGNSA. The CDR3: CASSRGYSNQPQHF. The CDR3 coding sequence is TGTGCCAGCAGCCGCGGTTATAGCAATCAGCCCCAGCATTTT. Filled out from reference TRBV7-2 and TRBJ1-5, the complete variable domain reads GAGVSQSPSNKVTEKGKDVELRCDPISGHTALYWYRQSLGQGLEFLIYFQGNSAPDKSGLPSDRFSAERTGGSVSTLTIQRTQQEDSAVYLCASSRGYSNQPQHFGDGTRLSIL.

This sequence joins TRBV19 and TRBJ1-2; 7 bases map to TRBD1. The CDR3 extends over 16 amino acids. From germline, CDR1 is LNHDA and CDR2 SQIVND (reference sequence). The J segment lost 5 bases and the V segment lost 2 bases, leaving 11 bases of the junction unmatched. The CDR3 DNA reads TGTGCCAGTAGTATACCGACAGGGAGACTTGAATATGGCTACACCTTC. Protein product: CASSIPTGRLEYGYTF.

This sequence joins TRBV7-3 and TRBJ2-1; 9 bases align to TRBD2. Per germline, CDR1 SGHTA and CDR2 FQGTGA. Germline trimming cut 5 bases from V and 9 bases from J; bases unmatched to any gene: 8. CDR3 length: 14 residues. In DNA form, the CDR3 reads TGTGCCAGCAGCCCCGGACTAGCGCCATGTGAGCAGTTCTTC. It yields the protein CASSPGLAPCEQFF.

The chain uses TRBV7-2 and TRBJ2-7; D is ambiguous. Germline lookup yields CDR1 SGHTA and CDR2 FQGNSA. The CDR3 has 18 amino acids. Trimming shortened V by 1 base and J by 3 bases, and 22 bases separated the two germline ends. The CDR3 DNA reads as TGTGCCAGCAGCTTAGTTAATCTGGCGAGTAACACTAACTACGAGCAGTACTTC. Amino acid sequence: CASSLVNLASNTNYEQYF.

This clone appeared a few times. The chain is built from TRBV19 and TRBJ1-1; 7 bases are a match to TRBD1. The length of the CDR3 is 14 residues. Germline-derived CDR1 and CDR2 are LNHDA and SQIVND (reference sequence). Germline trimming cut 3 bases from V and 6 bases from J; bases unmatched to any gene: 7. The CDR3 here is CASSMTGYTPEAFF. CDR3 nucleotide sequence: TGTGCCAGTAGTATGACAGGGTATACGCCTGAAGCTTTCTTT.

The V gene is TRBV5-1, the J gene TRBJ1-6, with D possibly being TRBD1 (5 bases). Trimming pared 2 bases from V and 9 bases from J, leaving 12 bases between. The CDR3 loop spans 14 amino acids. Germline V gives CDR1 SGHRS, CDR2 YFSETQ. This CDR3 reads CASSFTQGSSPLHF. The CDR3 bases are TGCGCCAGCAGCTTCACCCAGGGCAGTTCACCCCTCCACTTT.

This chain connects TRBV4-2 to TRBJ2-6, with D perhaps matching TRBD1 (6 bases). The CDR3 is 16 residues long. Trimming left V 2 bases short and J 2 bases short, with 10 bases between. Germline V gene lookup returns CDR1 LGHNA and CDR2 YNFKEQ. Here the CDR3 DNA reads TGTGCCAGCAGCCAAAGGGCAGGGGCTGGGGCCAACGTCCTGACTTTC. It yields the protein CASSQRAGAGANVLTF.

The genes are TRBV9 and TRBJ2-3; TRBD2 matches 10 bases. The V and J ends lost 4 bases and 1 base, in that order; junction bases with no gene match: 6. Germline V lookup: CDR1 SGDLS, CDR2 YYNGEE. This CDR3 is built from 16 residues. CDR3 bases: TGTGCCAGCAGCCGCAGCGGGAGGGCCCGCACAGATACGCAGTATTTT. Translated, it gives CASSRSGRARTDTQYF.

Here the CDR3 DNA reads TGTGCCAGCAGCTTAAGCTCGTACCGTCTAGAGACCCAGTACTTC. It is translated as CASSLSSYRLETQYF. V gene TRBV5-8 combines with J gene TRBJ2-5; D is undetermined. The CDR3 extends over 15 amino acids. V was cut by 2 bases and J by 4 bases, with 15 bases left in between. Germline V gene data show CDR1 as SGHTS and CDR2 as YDEGEE.